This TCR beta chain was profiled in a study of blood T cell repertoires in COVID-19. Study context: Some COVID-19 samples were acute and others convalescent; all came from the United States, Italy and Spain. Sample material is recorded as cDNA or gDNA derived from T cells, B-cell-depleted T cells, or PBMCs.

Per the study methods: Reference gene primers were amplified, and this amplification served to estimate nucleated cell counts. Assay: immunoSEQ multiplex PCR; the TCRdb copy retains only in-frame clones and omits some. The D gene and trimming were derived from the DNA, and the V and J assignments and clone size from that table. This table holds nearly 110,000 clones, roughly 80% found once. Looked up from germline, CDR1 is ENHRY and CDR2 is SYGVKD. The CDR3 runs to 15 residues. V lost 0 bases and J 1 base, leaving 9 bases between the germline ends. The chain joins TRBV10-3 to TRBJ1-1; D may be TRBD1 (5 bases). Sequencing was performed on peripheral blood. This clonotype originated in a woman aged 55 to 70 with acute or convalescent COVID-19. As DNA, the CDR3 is TGTGCCATCAGTGAGTCGGGCACAGGGAACACTGAAGCTTTCTTT. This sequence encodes CAISESGTGNTEAFF.